The 6 T cell receptor beta chains given below trace back to one sample, sequenced in a study of cytomegalovirus exposure and HLA in healthy donors. The primer mix had 60 Vbeta and 13 Jbeta primers. Repertoires were generated with immunoSEQ multiplex PCR, while TCRdb's copy carries only in-frame clones and drops some. This repertoire shows under 200,000 clones, over 65% found once; its top ten account for about 2.5%. The sample was PBMCs. The receptors here all came from a middle-aged woman in good health and CMV-seropositive.

In this sample, this clone turned up a few times. This chain uses TRBV7-2 with TRBJ2-1; 13 bases fit TRBD2. V was clipped by 5 bases and J by 6 bases; unmatched bases: 4. Germline V gene sequence: CDR1 SGHTA, CDR2 FQGNSA. This CDR3 has 15 residues. CDR3 sequence: CASSILAGGRNEQFF. CDR3 nucleotides: TGTGCCAGCAGCATACTAGCGGGGGGGCGCAATGAGCAGTTCTTC.

The chain is built from TRBV5-4 and TRBJ2-5, with 11 bases aligning to TRBD2. The CDR3 spans 14 residues. The V segment lost 4 bases and the J segment 5 bases; nucleotides outside the gene matches: 4. From germline, CDR1 is SGHNT and CDR2 YYREEE (reference sequence). The CDR3 sequence is CASSQGLAVETQYF. CDR3 nucleotides: TGTGCCAGCAGCCAGGGACTAGCGGTTGAGACCCAGTACTTC.

The chain joins TRBV27 to TRBJ2-3; 10 bases fit TRBD2. V lost 2 bases and J lost 7; bases outside the gene matches: 9. CDR1 is MNHEY, CDR2 SMNVEV, per germline (reference sequence). The CDR3 runs to 16 residues. In nucleotides, the CDR3 is TGTGCCAGCAGTTTAAAGGCTAGCGGGAGAGGGTATACGCAGTATTTT. Translation: CASSLKASGRGYTQYF.

The J gene is TRBJ1-1, the V gene TRBV7-2; D might be TRBD1 (5 bases). The V and J ends lost 5 bases and 6 bases respectively, with 13 bases between them. In germline, CDR1 is SGHTA, CDR2 FQGNSA. The CDR3 has 13 amino acids. In nucleotides, the CDR3 is TGTGCCAGCAGCACAGACAGCGGGGCTGAAGCTTTCTTT. It specifies CASSTDSGAEAFF.

The genes are TRBV4-1 and TRBJ2-3; D might be TRBD1 (5 bases). Germline-derived CDR1 and CDR2 are MGHRA and YSYEKL. CDR3 length: 14 amino acids. The V end was cut by 2 bases, the J end by 5 bases, with 11 bases between. The CDR3 loop reads CASSQYRPGDTQYF. The CDR3 nucleotides are TGCGCCAGCAGCCAATACAGGCCGGGAGATACGCAGTATTTT.

The rearrangement joins TRBV28 to TRBJ2-2; 11 positions match TRBD2. CDR3 length equals 19 residues. J lost 3 bases, V lost 3 bases, and 12 bases had no gene match. Germline-derived CDR1 and CDR2 are MDHEN and SYDVKM. The CDR3 DNA follows: TGTGCCAGCAGTTTTGGATCCGGGACTAGCGGAACGTACACCGGGGAGCTGTTTTTT. Translated, it gives CASSFGSGTSGTYTGELFF.